Listed below are T cell receptor beta chains from one sample, sequenced in a study of response to subunit inactivated influenza vaccine. A single record per CDR3 protein comes from TCRdb applying MiXCR to the RT-PCR reads. Here the sample spans hundreds of thousands of distinct CDR3 sequences, less than 20% being singletons. The input for sequencing was PBMCs from blood, taken roughly 5 days after vaccination. The receptors here all came from a man aged 50 or older who received an inactivated influenza vaccine. Both conserved end residues are part of each CDR3. The D gene is left open where the match is weak. The size field is filled for only some rows; it gives once, few, many or a size class.

V	J	size	D	CDR3	DNA
TRBV25-1	TRBJ1-1	many	-	CASGGRRDTEAFF	TGTGCCAGCGGGGGGAGGAGGGACACTGAAGCTTTCTTT
TRBV25-1	TRBJ2-3	-	-	CASSQVGWRADTQYF	TGTGCCAGCAGCCAAGTGGGGTGGAGGGCAGATACGCAGTATTTT
TRBV12-3/TRBV12-4	TRBJ2-7	-	TRBD1	CASSTGDRGYEQYF	TGTGCCAGCAGCACCGGGGACAGGGGCTACGAGCAGTACTTC
TRBV6-5	TRBJ1-3	few	-	CASSYSGFTGNTIYF	TGTGCCAGCAGTTACTCAGGGTTTACGGGAAACACCATATATTTT
TRBV12-3/TRBV12-4	TRBJ2-3	many	-	CASSFQITDTQYF	TGTGCCAGCAGTTTTCAGATCACAGATACGCAGTATTTT
TRBV20-1	TRBJ2-3	few	TRBD1	CSASDRATSTDTQYF	TGCAGTGCAAGCGACAGGGCCACTAGCACAGATACGCAGTATTTT
TRBV5-1	TRBJ2-7	many	TRBD2	CASSFDLAVNEQYF	TGCGCCAGCAGCTTCGACCTAGCGGTAAACGAGCAGTACTTC
TRBV18	TRBJ2-7	-	-	CASSPVAGQLYEQYF	TGTGCCAGCTCACCCGTTGCGGGACAGCTCTACGAGCAGTACTTC
TRBV19	TRBJ1-2	-	-	CASSPGRYYGYTF	TGTGCCAGTAGCCCTGGACGCTACTATGGCTACACCTTC
TRBV5-1	TRBJ2-1	-	TRBD2	CASSRTTSGVGVEQFF	TGCGCCAGCAGCCGCACCACTAGCGGGGTCGGGGTTGAGCAGTTCTTC
TRBV9	TRBJ2-3	few	-	CASSGGSADTQYF	TGTGCCAGCAGCGGGGGGTCGGCAGATACGCAGTATTTT
TRBV27	TRBJ1-5	few	TRBD1	CASSFTGGVQPQHF	TGTGCCAGCAGTTTTACAGGGGGCGTTCAGCCCCAGCATTTT
TRBV7-9	TRBJ1-2	-	-	CASSPSLGPLF	TGTGCCAGCAGCCCCTCCCTAGGGCCCCTTTTC
TRBV11-2	TRBJ2-5	-	TRBD1	CASSLLRQGVKTQYF	TGTGCCAGCAGCTTACTTCGACAGGGGGTAAAGACCCAGTACTTC
TRBV12-3/TRBV12-4	TRBJ2-5	many	-	CASSLGGGKETQYF	TGTGCCAGCAGTCTTGGGGGGGGCAAAGAGACCCAGTACTTC
TRBV9	TRBJ2-4	-	-	CASSVEPGVAIQYF	TGTGCCAGCAGCGTAGAACCGGGAGTGGCCATTCAGTACTTC
TRBV29-1	TRBJ1-1	many	-	CSGGEGEAFF	TGCAGCGGGGGGGAAGGTGAAGCTTTCTTT
TRBV2	TRBJ2-3	-	TRBD2	CTFSLKASGGTSTDTQYF	TGTACCTTCAGTTTAAAGGCTAGCGGGGGGACTAGCACAGATACGCAGTATTTT
TRBV12-3/TRBV12-4	TRBJ2-1	-	-	CASSLIRPSSYNEQFF	TGTGCCAGCAGTTTAATCCGACCCAGCTCCTACAATGAGCAGTTCTTC
TRBV29-1	TRBJ1-2	many	-	CSVEVPGRGYTF	TGCAGCGTTGAAGTCCCAGGGCGCGGCTACACCTTC
TRBV27	TRBJ2-1	-	-	CASSSLGGPSATSSYNEQFF	TGTGCCAGCAGTTCCCTCGGGGGACCGTCTGCAACAAGCTCCTACAATGAGCAGTTCTTC
TRBV5-1	TRBJ2-5	-	TRBD2	CASSRDSGSKETQYF	TGCGCCAGCAGCCGGGATAGCGGGTCTAAAGAGACCCAGTACTTC
TRBV12-3/TRBV12-4	TRBJ2-7	-	TRBD2	CASRMTSGGAYEQYF	TGTGCCAGCAGAATGACTAGCGGGGGGGCCTACGAGCAGTACTTC
TRBV10-3	TRBJ2-3	-	TRBD2	CAISARTSGGADTQYF	TGTGCCATCAGTGCCCGGACTAGCGGGGGGGCGGATACGCAGTATTTT
TRBV6-1	TRBJ2-7	-	-	CASRGMGEQYF	TGTGCCAGCAGGGGAATGGGCGAGCAGTACTTC
TRBV6-1	TRBJ1-1	few	-	CASGRGNTEAFF	TGTGCCAGCGGACGGGGGAACACTGAAGCTTTCTTT
TRBV12-3/TRBV12-4	TRBJ2-1	many	-	CASSPLLASAEQFF	TGTGCCAGCAGTCCGCTCCTAGCGTCGGCTGAGCAGTTCTTC
TRBV4-1	TRBJ1-3	few	-	CASSPPPFTGISSGNTIYF	TGCGCCAGCAGCCCCCCTCCTTTCACCGGAATAAGCTCTGGAAACACCATATATTTT
TRBV29-1	TRBJ1-1	many	TRBD1	CSVGRDRGHTEAFF	TGCAGCGTTGGCCGGGACAGGGGGCACACTGAAGCTTTCTTT
TRBV5-5	TRBJ2-3	-	TRBD1	CASSSGQGVDTQYF	TGTGCCAGCAGCTCGGGACAGGGGGTGGATACGCAGTATTTT
TRBV6-6	TRBJ1-5	few	-	CASKRGPNQPQHF	TGTGCCAGCAAGAGGGGCCCCAATCAGCCCCAGCATTTT
TRBV7-2	TRBJ2-7	many	TRBD1	CASSWGNRGEQYF	TGTGCCAGCAGTTGGGGAAACAGGGGCGAGCAGTACTTC
TRBV10-1	TRBJ2-2	-	-	CASKEGELAGELFF	TGCGCCAGCAAGGAGGGGGAGTTGGCCGGGGAGCTGTTTTTT
TRBV7-6	TRBJ1-2	many	TRBD1	CASSLGTGGNGYTF	TGTGCCAGCAGCTTAGGGACAGGGGGAAATGGCTACACCTTC
TRBV10-3	TRBJ2-1	-	TRBD2	CAISATSGAREQFF	TGTGCCATCAGTGCAACTAGCGGGGCACGTGAGCAGTTCTTC
TRBV20-1	TRBJ2-1	many	-	CSASGQSYNEQFF	TGCAGTGCTAGTGGACAGTCCTACAATGAGCAGTTCTTC
TRBV7-9	TRBJ1-2	few	-	CASSLELFGSGYTF	TGTGCCAGCAGCTTAGAGTTGTTTGGGAGCGGCTACACCTTC
TRBV10-3	TRBJ2-7	-	TRBD2	CATNPGAGGLRGYEQYF	TGTGCCACCAACCCCGGAGCGGGAGGGCTCAGGGGCTACGAGCAGTACTTC
TRBV6-5	TRBJ2-1	few	-	CASSYLEAAYNEQFF	TGTGCCAGCAGTTACTTGGAAGCAGCTTACAATGAGCAGTTCTTC
TRBV9	TRBJ2-5	few	-	CASSVGVQGETQYF	TGTGCCAGCAGCGTAGGAGTCCAAGGGGAGACCCAGTACTTC
TRBV4-1	TRBJ1-4	-	-	CASSQDSGANEKLFF	TGCGCCAGCAGCCAAGATTCCGGGGCTAATGAAAAACTGTTTTTT
TRBV6-5	TRBJ2-1	-	TRBD2	CASSSHLASGYNEQFF	TGTGCCAGCAGTTCCCACCTGGCTAGCGGATACAATGAGCAGTTCTTC
TRBV11-2	TRBJ2-7	few	-	CASSRNIDEQYF	TGTGCCAGCAGCCGTAACATCGACGAGCAGTACTTC
TRBV29-1	TRBJ2-5	few	-	CSVGGRGQGPPETQYF	TGCAGCGTTGGAGGGAGGGGTCAGGGGCCCCCAGAGACCCAGTACTTC
TRBV10-3	TRBJ2-3	-	-	CAIRRAEGDTQYF	TGTGCCATCCGCCGGGCCGAGGGCGATACGCAGTATTTT
TRBV11-2	TRBJ2-5	few	TRBD1	CASSLESPRRGRQETQYF	TGTGCCAGCAGCTTAGAATCGCCCCGCAGGGGGCGCCAAGAGACCCAGTACTTC
TRBV6-1	TRBJ2-5	-	-	CALPGFQETQYF	TGTGCCCTGCCAGGTTTCCAAGAGACCCAGTACTTC
TRBV10-3	TRBJ1-1	-	-	CAISDSGLNTEAFF	TGTGCCATCAGTGATAGTGGATTGAATACTGAAGCTTTCTTT
TRBV7-2	TRBJ1-6	few	-	CASSLDTYSPLHF	TGTGCCAGCAGCTTAGACACATATTCACCCCTCCACTTT
TRBV4-2	TRBJ2-4	few	-	CASSQEVGLAKNIQYF	TGTGCCAGCAGCCAAGAGGTGGGGCTAGCCAAAAACATTCAGTACTTC
TRBV6-2/TRBV6-3	TRBJ2-1	-	-	CASSYGVRNEQFF	TGTGCCAGCAGTTACGGCGTGAGGAATGAGCAGTTCTTC
TRBV5-1	TRBJ2-3	-	TRBD2	CASTGTSVSSTDTQYF	TGCGCCAGCACCGGGACTAGCGTTTCTAGCACAGATACGCAGTATTTT
TRBV29-1	TRBJ2-7	-	-	CSVLRGPPYEQYF	TGCAGCGTTTTGAGGGGACCACCTTACGAGCAGTACTTC
TRBV7-9	TRBJ2-5	-	-	CASSGGQTWETQYF	TGTGCCAGCAGCGGAGGACAGACCTGGGAGACCCAGTACTTC